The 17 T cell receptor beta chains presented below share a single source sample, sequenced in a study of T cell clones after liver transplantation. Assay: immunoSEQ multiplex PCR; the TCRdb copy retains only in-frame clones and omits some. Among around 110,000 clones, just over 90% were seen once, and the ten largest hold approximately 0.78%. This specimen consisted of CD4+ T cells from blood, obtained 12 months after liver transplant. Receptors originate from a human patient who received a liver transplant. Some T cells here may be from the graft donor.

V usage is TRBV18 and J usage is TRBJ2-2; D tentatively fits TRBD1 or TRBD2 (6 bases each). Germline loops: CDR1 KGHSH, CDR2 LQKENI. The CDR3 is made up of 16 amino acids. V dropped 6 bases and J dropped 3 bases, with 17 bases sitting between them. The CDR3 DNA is TGTGCCAGCTCCCAGCCGGGGGCAGGGGACACCGGGGAGCTGTTTTTT. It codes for CASSQPGAGDTGELFF.

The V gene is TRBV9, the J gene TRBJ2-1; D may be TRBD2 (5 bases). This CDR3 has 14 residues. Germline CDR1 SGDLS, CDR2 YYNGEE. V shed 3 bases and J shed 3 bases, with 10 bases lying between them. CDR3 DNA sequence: TGTGCCAGCAGCGCTGGACTCGTCTACAATGAGCAGTTCTTC. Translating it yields CASSAGLVYNEQFF.

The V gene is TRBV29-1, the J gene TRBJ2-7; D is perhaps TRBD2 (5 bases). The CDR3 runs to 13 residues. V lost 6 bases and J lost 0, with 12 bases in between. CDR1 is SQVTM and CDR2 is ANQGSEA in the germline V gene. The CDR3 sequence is CSVRLGGSYEQYF. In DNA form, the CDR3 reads TGCAGCGTACGACTTGGAGGCTCCTACGAGCAGTACTTC.

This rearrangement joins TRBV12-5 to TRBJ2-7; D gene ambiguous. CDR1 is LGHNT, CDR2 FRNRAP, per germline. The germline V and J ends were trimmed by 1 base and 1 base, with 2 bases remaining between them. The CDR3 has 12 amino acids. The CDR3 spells CASGLGSYEQYF. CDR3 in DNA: TGTGCTAGTGGTTTGGGTTCCTACGAGCAGTACTTC.

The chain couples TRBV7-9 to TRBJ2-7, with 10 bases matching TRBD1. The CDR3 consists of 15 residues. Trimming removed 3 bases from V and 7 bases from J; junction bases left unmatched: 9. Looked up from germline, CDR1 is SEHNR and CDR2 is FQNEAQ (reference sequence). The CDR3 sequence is CASSFSGQGVWEQYF. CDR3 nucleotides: TGTGCCAGCAGCTTTTCAGGACAGGGGGTTTGGGAGCAGTACTTC. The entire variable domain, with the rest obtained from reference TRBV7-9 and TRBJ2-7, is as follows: DTGVSQNPRHKITKRGQNVTFRCDPISEHNRLYWYRQTLGQGPEFLTYFQNEAQLEKSRLLSDRFSAERPKGSFSTLEIQRTEQGDSAMYLCASSFSGQGVWEQYFGPGTRLTVT.

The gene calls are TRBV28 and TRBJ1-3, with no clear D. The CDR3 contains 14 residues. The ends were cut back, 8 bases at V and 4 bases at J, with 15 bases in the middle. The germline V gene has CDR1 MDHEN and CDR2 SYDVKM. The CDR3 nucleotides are TGTGCCAGCTGTACACCATCGGTCGGAAACACCATATATTTT. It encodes CASCTPSVGNTIYF.

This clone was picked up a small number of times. CDR3 protein: CASSVLESSYNEQFF. CDR3 in DNA: TGTGCCAGCAGTGTTCTGGAGTCCTCCTACAATGAGCAGTTCTTC. The chain uses TRBV2 and TRBJ2-1; no reliable D call. This CDR3 contains 15 residues. Germline values: CDR1 SNHLY, CDR2 FYNNEI. Trimming removed 4 bases from V and 0 bases from J, with 10 bases in between.

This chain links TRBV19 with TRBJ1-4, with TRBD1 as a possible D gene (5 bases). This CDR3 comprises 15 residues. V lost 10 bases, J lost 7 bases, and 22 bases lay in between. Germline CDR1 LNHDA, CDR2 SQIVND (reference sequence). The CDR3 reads CATGTGGTRGEKLFF. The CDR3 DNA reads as TGTGCCACCGGTACGGGGGGGACCCGGGGTGAAAAACTGTTTTTT. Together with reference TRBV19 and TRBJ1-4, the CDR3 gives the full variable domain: DGGITQSPKYLFRKEGQNVTLSCEQNLNHDAMYWYRQDPGQGLRLIYYSQIVNDFQKGDIAEGYSVSREKKESFPLTVTSAQKNPTAFYLCATGTGGTRGEKLFFGSGTQLSVL.

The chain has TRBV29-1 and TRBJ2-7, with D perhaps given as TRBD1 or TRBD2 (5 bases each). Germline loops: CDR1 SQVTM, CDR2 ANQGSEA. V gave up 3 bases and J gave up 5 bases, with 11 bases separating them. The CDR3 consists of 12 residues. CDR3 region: CSVEGVRNEQYF. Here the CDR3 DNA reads TGCAGCGTTGAGGGGGTTAGGAACGAGCAGTACTTC.

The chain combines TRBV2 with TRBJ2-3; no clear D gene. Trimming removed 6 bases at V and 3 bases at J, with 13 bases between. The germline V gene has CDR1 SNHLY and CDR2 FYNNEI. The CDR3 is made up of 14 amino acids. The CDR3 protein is CASRPGLRTDTQYF. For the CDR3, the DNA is TGTGCCAGCAGGCCCGGGTTGCGTACAGATACGCAGTATTTT.

The CDR3 DNA is TGCGCCAGCAGCTTGGAAGACAGCTACAATGAGCAGTTCTTC. Amino acids: CASSLEDSYNEQFF. This rearrangement joins TRBV5-1 to TRBJ2-1, with D tentatively TRBD1 (5 bases). CDR1 is SGHRS and CDR2 is YFSETQ in the germline V gene. V lost 0 bases and J 3 bases, leaving 7 bases between the germline ends. CDR3 size: 14 residues. Full variable domain (missing parts from reference TRBV5-1 and TRBJ2-1): KAGVTQTPRYLIKTRGQQVTLSCSPISGHRSVSWYQQTPGQGLQFLFEYFSETQRNKGNFPGRFSGRQFSNSRSEMNVSTLELGDSALYLCASSLEDSYNEQFFGPGTRLTVL.

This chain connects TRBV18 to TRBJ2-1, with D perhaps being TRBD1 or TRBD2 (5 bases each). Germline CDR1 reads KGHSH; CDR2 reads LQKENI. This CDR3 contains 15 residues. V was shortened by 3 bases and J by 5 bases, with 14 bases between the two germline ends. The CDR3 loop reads CASSPNRDGDNEQFF. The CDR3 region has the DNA TGTGCCAGCTCACCTAACCGGGACGGCGACAATGAGCAGTTCTTC.

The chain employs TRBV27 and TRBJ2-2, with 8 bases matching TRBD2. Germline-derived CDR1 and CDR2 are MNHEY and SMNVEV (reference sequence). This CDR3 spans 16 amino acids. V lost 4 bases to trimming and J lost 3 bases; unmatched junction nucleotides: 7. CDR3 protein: CASSSLTSGDTGELFF. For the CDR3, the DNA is TGTGCCAGCAGTTCACTCACTAGCGGTGACACCGGGGAGCTGTTTTTT.

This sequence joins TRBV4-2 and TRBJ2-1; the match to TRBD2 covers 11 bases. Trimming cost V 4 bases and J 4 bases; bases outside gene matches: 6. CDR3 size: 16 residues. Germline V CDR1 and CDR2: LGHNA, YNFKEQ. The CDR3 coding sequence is TGTGCCAGCAGCCCTCAACTAGCGGGAGTGTACAATGAGCAGTTCTTC. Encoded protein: CASSPQLAGVYNEQFF.

CDR3 amino acids: CASSPGQGATQYF. The CDR3 coding sequence is TGCGCCAGCAGTCCGGGACAGGGGGCAACCCAGTACTTC. V is TRBV10-2 and J is TRBJ2-5, with 12 bases matching TRBD1. This CDR3 is built from 13 residues. J gave up 8 bases and V 5 bases, and 3 bases lay outside the gene matches. Germline CDR1 is WSHSY and CDR2 is SAAADI.

The CDR3 here is CASRDGSLNYGYTF. As DNA, the CDR3 is TGTGCCAGCAGGGACGGCTCCCTTAACTATGGCTACACCTTC. The rearrangement links TRBV7-2 to TRBJ1-2, with D uncertain. Germline assignment: CDR1 SGHTA and CDR2 FQGNSA. CDR3 size: 14 residues. V was clipped by 6 bases and J by 1 base, with 12 bases between them.

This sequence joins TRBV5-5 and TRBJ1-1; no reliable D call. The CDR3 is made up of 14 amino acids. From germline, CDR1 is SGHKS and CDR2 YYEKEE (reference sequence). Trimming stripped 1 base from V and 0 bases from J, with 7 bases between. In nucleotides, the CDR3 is TGTGCCAGCAGCTTGTTCGGGGTGAACACTGAAGCTTTCTTT. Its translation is CASSLFGVNTEAFF.